One T cell receptor beta chain is described in this entry. The germline CDR1 and CDR2 sequences are MNHEY and SVGAGI. Losses at the gene ends were 6 bases for V and 6 bases for J; bases not matched to a gene: 10. The CDR3 totals 15 residues. This table comes from immunoSEQ multiplex PCR, and its TCRdb copy is limited to in-frame clones, with some not included. The sample records about 82,000 clones, around 89% being singletons. This sample was taken from a study of blood T cell repertoires in COVID-19. In the study overall: From the United States, Italy and Spain came samples of acute and convalescent COVID-19. In each case, the material was cDNA or gDNA derived from T cells, B-cell-depleted T cells, or PBMCs.

Donors were grouped by their self-reported clinical history. The chain employs TRBV6-5 and TRBJ2-7; 11 bases are shared with TRBD1. The TCR comes from a woman between 45 and 65 years old with acute COVID-19. The sample consisted of PBMCs or T cells enriched from blood (not recorded which). The CDR3 sequence: CASSPVGQGASEQYF. The CDR3 nucleotides read TGTGCCAGCAGCCCCGTTGGACAGGGGGCTTCCGAGCAGTACTTC.